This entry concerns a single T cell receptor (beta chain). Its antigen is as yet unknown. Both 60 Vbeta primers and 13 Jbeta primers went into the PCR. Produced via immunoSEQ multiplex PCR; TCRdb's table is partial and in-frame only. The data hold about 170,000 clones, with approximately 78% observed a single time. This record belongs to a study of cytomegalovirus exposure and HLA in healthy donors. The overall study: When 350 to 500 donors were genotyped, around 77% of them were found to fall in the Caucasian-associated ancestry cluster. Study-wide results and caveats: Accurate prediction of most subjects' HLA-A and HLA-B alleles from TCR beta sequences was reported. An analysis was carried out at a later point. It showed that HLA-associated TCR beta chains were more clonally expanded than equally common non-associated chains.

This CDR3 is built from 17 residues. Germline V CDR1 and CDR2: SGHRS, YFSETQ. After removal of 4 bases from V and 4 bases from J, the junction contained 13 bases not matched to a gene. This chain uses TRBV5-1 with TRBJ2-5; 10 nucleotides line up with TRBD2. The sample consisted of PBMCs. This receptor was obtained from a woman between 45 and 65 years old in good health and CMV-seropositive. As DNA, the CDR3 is TGCGCCAGCAGCCCAGAACTAGGGCCTAGCGGGGGAGAGACCCAGTACTTC. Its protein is CASSPELGPSGGETQYF.